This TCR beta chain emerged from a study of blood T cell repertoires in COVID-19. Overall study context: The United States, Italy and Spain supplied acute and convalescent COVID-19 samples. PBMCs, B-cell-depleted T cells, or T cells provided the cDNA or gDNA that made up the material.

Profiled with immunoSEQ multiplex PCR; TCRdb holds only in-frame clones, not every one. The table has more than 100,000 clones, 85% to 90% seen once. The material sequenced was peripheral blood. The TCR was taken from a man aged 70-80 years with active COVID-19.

The chain's CDR3 is CASSKGQGGFQETQYF. CDR3 bases: TGTGCCAGCTCTAAGGGACAGGGGGGTTTCCAAGAGACCCAGTACTTC. The chain has TRBV5-8 and TRBJ2-5; 11 bases line up with TRBD1. CDR1 is SGHTS and CDR2 is YDEGEE in the germline V gene. The CDR3 sequence is 16 residues long. Trimming took 7 bases from V and 1 from J; bases not matched to a gene: 9.